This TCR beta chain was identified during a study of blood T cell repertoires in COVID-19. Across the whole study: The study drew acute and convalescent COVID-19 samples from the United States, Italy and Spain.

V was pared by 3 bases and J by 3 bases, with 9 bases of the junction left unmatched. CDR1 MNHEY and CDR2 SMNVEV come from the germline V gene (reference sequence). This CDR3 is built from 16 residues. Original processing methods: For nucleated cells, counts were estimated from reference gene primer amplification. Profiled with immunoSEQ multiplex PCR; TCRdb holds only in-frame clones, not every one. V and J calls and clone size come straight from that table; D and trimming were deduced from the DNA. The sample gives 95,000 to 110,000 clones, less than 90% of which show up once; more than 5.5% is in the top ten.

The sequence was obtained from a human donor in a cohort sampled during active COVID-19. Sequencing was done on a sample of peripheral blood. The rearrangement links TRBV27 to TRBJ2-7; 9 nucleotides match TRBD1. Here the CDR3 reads CASSFLSGTGLYEQYF. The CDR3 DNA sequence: TGTGCCAGCAGTTTCCTAAGCGGGACAGGGCTCTACGAGCAGTACTTC.